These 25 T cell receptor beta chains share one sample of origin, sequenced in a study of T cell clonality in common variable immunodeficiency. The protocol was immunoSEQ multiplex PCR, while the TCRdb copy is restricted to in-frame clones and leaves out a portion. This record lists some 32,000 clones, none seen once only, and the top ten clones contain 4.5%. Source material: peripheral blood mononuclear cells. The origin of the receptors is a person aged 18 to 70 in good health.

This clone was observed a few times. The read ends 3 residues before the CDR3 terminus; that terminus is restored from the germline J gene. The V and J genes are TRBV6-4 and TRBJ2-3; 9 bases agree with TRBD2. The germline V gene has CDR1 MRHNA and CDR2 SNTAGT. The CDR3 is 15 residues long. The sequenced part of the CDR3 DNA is TGTGCCAGCAGTCCCTCGACTAGCGGCCAAGAGACG. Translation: CASSPSTSGQET. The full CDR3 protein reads CASSPSTSGQETQYF.

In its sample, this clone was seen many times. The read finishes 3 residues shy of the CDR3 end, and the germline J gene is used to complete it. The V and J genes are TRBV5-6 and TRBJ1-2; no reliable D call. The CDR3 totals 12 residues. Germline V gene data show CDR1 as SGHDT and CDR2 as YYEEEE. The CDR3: CASSRTSLSYTF. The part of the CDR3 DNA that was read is TGTGCCAGCAGCCGGACTTCTTTGAGC.

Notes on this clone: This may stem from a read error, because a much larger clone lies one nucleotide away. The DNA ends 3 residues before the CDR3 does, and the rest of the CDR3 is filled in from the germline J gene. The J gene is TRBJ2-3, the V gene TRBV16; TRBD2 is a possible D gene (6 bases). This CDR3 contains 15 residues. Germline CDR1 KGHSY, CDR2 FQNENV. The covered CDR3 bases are TGTGCCAGCAGCCAATCGGGGGACTTCAATCAGCCG. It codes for CASSQSGDFNQP. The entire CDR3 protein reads CASSQSGDFNQPQYF.

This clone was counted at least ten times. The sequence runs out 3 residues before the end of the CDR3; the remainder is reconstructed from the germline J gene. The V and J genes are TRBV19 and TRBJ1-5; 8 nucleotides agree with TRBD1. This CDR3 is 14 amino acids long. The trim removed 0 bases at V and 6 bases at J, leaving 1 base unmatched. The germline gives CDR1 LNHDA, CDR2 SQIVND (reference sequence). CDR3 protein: CASSIDRGPQPQHF. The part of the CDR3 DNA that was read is TGTGCCAGTAGTATAGACAGGGGGCCTCAGCCC.

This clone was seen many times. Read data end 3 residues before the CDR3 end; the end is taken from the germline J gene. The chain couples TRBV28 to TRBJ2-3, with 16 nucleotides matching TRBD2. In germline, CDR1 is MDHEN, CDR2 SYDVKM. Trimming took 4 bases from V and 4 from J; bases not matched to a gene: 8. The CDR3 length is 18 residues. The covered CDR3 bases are TGTGCCAGCAGTTCGCCGGGACTAGCGGGAGGGCTAGCAGATACG. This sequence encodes CASSSPGLAGGLADT. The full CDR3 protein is CASSSPGLAGGLADTQYF. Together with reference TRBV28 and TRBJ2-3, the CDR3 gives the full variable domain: DVKVTQSSRYLVKRTGEKVFLECVQDMDHENMFWYRQDPGLGLRLIYFSYDVKMKEKGDIPEGYSVSREKKERFSLILESASTNQTSMYLCASSSPGLAGGLADTQYFGPGTRLTVL.

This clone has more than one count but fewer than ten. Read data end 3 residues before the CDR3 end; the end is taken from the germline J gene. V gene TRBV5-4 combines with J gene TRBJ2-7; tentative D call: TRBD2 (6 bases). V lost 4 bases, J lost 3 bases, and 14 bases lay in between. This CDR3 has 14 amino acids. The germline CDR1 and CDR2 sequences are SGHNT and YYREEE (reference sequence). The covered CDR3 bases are TGTGCCAGCAGCACCTCGGTGGGGGGCTACGAG. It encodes CASSTSVGGYE. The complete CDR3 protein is CASSTSVGGYEQYF.

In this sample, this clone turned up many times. The covered CDR3 bases are TGTGCCTGGAGTGTAGAACGGACAGTCTACCGGGGAGGC. This encodes CAWSVERTVYRGG. From start to end, the CDR3 is CAWSVERTVYRGGYTF. This chain uses TRBV30 with TRBJ1-2; tentatively, D is TRBD1 (6 bases). The read stops 3 residues short of the end of the CDR3; the missing end is completed from the germline J gene. CDR1 is GTSNPN and CDR2 is SVGIG in the germline V gene (reference sequence). The CDR3 length is 16 residues.

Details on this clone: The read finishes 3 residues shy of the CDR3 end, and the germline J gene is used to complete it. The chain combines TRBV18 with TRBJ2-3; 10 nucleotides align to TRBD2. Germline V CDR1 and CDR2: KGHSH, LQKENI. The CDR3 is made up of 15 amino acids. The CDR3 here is CASSPASGRQETQYF. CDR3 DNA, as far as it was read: TGTGCCAGCTCACCCGCTAGCGGGAGACAAGAGACG.

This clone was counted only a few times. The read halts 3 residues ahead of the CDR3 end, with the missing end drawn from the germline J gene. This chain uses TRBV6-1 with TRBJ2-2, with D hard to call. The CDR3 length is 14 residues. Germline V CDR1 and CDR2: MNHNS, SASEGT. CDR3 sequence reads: CASSGTRLNEKLFF. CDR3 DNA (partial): TGTGCCAGCAGTGGAACCAGGCTTAATGAAAAG.

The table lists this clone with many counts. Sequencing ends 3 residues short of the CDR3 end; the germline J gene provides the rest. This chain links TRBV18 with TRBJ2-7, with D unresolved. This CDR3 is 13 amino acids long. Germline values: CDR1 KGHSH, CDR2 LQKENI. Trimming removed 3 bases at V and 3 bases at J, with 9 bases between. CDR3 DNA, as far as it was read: TGTGCCAGCTCACCCACAGCCTACTACGAG. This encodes CASSPTAYYE. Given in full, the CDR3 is CASSPTAYYEQYF.

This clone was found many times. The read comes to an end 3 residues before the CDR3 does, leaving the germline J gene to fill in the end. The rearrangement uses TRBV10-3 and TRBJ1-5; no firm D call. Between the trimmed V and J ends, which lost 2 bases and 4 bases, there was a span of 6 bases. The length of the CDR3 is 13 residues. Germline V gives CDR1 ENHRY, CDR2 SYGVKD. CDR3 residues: CAISETRNQPQHF. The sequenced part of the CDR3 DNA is TGTGCCATCAGTGAGACAAGAAATCAGCCC.

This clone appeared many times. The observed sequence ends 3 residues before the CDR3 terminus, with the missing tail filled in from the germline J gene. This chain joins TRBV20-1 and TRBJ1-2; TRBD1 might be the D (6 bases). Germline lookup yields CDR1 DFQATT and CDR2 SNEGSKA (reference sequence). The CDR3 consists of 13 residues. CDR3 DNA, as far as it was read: TGCAGTGCTCAATACACAGGGTTCTACGGC. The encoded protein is CSAQYTGFYG. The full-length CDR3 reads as CSAQYTGFYGYTF.

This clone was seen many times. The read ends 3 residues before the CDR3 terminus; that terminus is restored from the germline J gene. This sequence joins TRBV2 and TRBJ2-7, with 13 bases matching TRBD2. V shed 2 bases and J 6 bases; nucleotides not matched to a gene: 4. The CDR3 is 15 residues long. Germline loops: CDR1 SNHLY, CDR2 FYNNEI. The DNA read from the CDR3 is TGTGCCAGCAGTGAATGGACTAGCGGGAGCACCGAG. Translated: CASSEWTSGSTE. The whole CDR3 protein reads CASSEWTSGSTEQYF.

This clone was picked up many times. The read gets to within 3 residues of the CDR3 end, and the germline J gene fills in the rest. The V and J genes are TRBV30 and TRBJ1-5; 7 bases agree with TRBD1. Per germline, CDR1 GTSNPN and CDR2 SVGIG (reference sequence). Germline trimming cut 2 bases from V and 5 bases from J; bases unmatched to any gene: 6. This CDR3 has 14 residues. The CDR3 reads CAWSPRQGHQPQHF. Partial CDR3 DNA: TGTGCCTGGAGTCCCAGACAGGGTCATCAGCCC.

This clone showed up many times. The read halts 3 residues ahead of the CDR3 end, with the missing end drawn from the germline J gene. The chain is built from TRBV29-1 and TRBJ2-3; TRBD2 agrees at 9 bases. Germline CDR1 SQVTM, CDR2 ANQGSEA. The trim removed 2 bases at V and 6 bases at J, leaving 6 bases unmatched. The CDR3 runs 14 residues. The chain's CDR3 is CSVEKASGTDTQYF. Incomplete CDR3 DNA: TGCAGCGTTGAAAAGGCTAGCGGGACCGATACG.

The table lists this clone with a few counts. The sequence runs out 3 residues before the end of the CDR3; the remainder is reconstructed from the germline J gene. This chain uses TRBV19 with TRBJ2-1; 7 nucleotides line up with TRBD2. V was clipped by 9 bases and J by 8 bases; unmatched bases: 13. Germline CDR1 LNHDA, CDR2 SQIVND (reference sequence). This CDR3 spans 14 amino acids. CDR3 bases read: TGTGCCAGCCGGCGATCTAGCGGCGGGGATGAG. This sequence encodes CASRRSSGGDE. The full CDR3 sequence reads CASRRSSGGDEQFF.

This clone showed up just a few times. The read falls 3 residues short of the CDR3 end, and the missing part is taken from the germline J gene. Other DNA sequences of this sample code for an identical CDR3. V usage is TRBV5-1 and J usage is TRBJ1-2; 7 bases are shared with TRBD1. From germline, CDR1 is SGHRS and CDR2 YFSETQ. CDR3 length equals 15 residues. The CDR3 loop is CASSLDPRQGDGYTF. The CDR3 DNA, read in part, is TGCGCCAGCAGCTTGGACCCCAGACAGGGAGACGGC.

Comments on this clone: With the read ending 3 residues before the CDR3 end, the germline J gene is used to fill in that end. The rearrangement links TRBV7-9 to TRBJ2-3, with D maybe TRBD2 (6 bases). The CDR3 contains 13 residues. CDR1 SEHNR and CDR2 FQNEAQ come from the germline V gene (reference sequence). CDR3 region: CASRRGEGQPQYF. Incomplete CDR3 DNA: TGTGCCAGCAGGCGGGGAGAAGGTCAGCCG.

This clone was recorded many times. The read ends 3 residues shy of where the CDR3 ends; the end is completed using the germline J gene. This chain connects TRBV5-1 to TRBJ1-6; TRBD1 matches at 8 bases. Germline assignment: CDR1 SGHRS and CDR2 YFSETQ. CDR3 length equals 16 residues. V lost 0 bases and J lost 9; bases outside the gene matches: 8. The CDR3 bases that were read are TGCGCCAGCAGCTTGGGGGCAGGGGGCTTTTCTTCACCC. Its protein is CASSLGAGGFSSP. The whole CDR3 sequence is CASSLGAGGFSSPLHF. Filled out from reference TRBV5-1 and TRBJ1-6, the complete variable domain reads KAGVTQTPRYLIKTRGQQVTLSCSPISGHRSVSWYQQTPGQGLQFLFEYFSETQRNKGNFPGRFSGRQFSNSRSEMNVSTLELGDSALYLCASSLGAGGFSSPLHFGNGTRLTVT.

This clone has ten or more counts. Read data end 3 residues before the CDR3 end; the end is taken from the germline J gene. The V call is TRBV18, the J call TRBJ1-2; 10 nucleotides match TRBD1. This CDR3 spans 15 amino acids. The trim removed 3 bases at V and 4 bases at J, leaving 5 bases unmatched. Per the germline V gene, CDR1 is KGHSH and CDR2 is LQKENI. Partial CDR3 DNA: TGTGCCAGCTCACCCCAGGGACAGGGGTCCTATGGC. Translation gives CASSPQGQGSYG. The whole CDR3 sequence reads CASSPQGQGSYGYTF.

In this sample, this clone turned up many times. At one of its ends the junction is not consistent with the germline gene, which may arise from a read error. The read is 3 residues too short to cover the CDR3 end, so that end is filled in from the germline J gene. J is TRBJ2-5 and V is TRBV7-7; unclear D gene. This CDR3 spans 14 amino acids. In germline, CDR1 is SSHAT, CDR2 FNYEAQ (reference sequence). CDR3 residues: CASSPLLLEETQYF. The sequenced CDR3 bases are TGTGCTAGCAGCCCCCTCTTACTCGAAGAGACC.

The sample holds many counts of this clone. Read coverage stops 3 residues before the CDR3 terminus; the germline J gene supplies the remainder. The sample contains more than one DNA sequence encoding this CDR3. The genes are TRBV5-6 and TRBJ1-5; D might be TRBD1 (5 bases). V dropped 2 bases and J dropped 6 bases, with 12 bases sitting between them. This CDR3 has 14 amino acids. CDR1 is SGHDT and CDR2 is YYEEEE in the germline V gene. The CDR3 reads CASSFGQGGQPQHF. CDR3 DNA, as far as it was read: TGTGCCAGCAGCTTCGGCCAGGGTGGTCAGCCC.

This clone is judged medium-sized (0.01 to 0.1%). CDR3 residues: CASSQQSGTTNEKLFF. The CDR3 bases that were read are TGCGCCAGCAGCCAGCAATCAGGGACAACTAATGAAAAA. This sequence joins TRBV4-1 and TRBJ1-4, with D possibly being TRBD1 (5 bases). The read finishes 3 residues shy of the CDR3 end, and the germline J gene is used to complete it. Germline values: CDR1 MGHRA, CDR2 YSYEKL. V gave up 3 bases and J gave up 0 bases, with 11 bases separating them. CDR3 length: 16 amino acids.

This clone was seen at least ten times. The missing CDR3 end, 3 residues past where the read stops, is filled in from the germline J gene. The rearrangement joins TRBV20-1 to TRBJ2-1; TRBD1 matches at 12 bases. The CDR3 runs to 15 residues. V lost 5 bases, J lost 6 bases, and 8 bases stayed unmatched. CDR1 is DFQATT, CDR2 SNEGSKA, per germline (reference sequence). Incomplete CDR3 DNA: TGCAGTGCTGTGCCGGGACAGGGGGCTATCAATGAG. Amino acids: CSAVPGQGAINE. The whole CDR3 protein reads CSAVPGQGAINEQFF.

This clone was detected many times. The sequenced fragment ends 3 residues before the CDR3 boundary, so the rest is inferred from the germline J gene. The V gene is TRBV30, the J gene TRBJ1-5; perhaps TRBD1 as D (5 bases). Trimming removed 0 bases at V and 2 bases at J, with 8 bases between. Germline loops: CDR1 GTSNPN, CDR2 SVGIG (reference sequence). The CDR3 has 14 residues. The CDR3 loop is CAWSVQEGNQPQHF. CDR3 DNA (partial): TGTGCCTGGAGTGTACAGGAGGGCAATCAGCCC.